This paragraph reports one TCR beta chain. There are 15 residues in the CDR3. The V gene lost 6 bases and the J gene lost 3 bases, with 15 bases spanning the gap. Per the germline V gene, CDR1 is MDHEN and CDR2 is SYDVKM. This specimen comes from a study of blood T cell repertoires in COVID-19. Study summary: Researchers got acute and convalescent COVID-19 samples from the United States, Italy and Spain. From T cells, B-cell-depleted T cells, or PBMCs came the material, which was cDNA or gDNA.

As processed by the authors: The authors estimated nucleated cell counts from reference gene primer amplification. TCRdb's table, derived via immunoSEQ multiplex PCR, lists solely in-frame clones and lacks some. V, J and clone size derive from that table, while D and trimming were established from the DNA sequence. The sample consists of about 210,000 clones, 90% of them appearing once. Specimen: PBMCs or T cells enriched from blood (not recorded which). This clonotype was sampled from a man aged 25-40 years who had recovered from COVID-19. The chain links TRBV28 to TRBJ1-3; D perhaps matches TRBD1 (5 bases). The CDR3 reads CASSLRAVVGNTIYF. CDR3 nucleotide sequence: TGTGCCAGCAGCCTCAGGGCCGTGGTTGGAAACACCATATATTTT. Filled out from reference TRBV28 and TRBJ1-3, the complete variable domain reads DVKVTQSSRYLVKRTGEKVFLECVQDMDHENMFWYRQDPGLGLRLIYFSYDVKMKEKGDIPEGYSVSREKKERFSLILESASTNQTSMYLCASSLRAVVGNTIYFGEGSWLTVV.